This paragraph covers one T cell receptor beta chain sequence. These data originate in a study of blood T cell repertoires in COVID-19. Across the study: Both acute and convalescent COVID-19 samples were obtained from the United States, Italy and Spain. PBMCs, B-cell-depleted T cells, or T cells were the source of the cDNA or gDNA that made up the material.

The germline gives CDR1 MNHEY, CDR2 SVGAGI. The CDR3 extends over 12 amino acids. With 6 bases removed from V and 2 bases from J, the gap between germline ends came to 7 bases. Enrolled through a virtual design, the participants were between roughly 18 and 90 years of age and came from fewer than 30 US areas. Symptom resolution, clearance, or two negative PCRs marked the recovered donors of Cohort 3. Produced via immunoSEQ multiplex PCR; TCRdb's table is partial and in-frame only. The sample lists approximately 300,000 clones; approximately 88% were seen once. Sequenced: PBMCs or T cells enriched from blood (not recorded which). The sequence was obtained from a man aged 60-69 years who had recovered from COVID-19. The genes are TRBV6-5 and TRBJ1-2; D may be TRBD1 (6 bases). The CDR3 protein is CASRQGNYGYTF. CDR3 coding DNA: TGTGCCAGCAGACAGGGCAACTATGGCTACACCTTC.